One sample yielded the 23 T cell receptor beta chains listed below, sequenced in a study of monozygotic twins with inflammatory bowel disease. TCRdb reanalyzed the 5' RACE reads, giving one entry per CDR3 protein sequence and no DNA. This sample's table has 150,000 or so distinct CDR3 sequences. The sample consisted of blood. All receptors derive from a human donor with ulcerative colitis or Crohn's disease, or a healthy co-twin of an affected twin (not recorded which).

The chain couples TRBV20-1 to TRBJ2-2; absent DNA, TCRdb's TRBD2 call cannot be checked. Germline V gene sequence: CDR1 DFQATT, CDR2 SNEGSKA (reference sequence). This CDR3 has 14 residues. CDR3 amino acids: CSAKGLAWSGELFF.

V usage is TRBV20-1 and J usage is TRBJ1-3. The CDR3 length is 13 residues. Germline values: CDR1 DFQATT, CDR2 SNEGSKA (reference sequence). The CDR3 region is CSARRGWGNTIYF.

J is TRBJ2-2 and V is TRBV12-3 or TRBV12-4; lacking DNA, the TRBD2 call made by TCRdb goes unchecked. The CDR3 totals 19 residues. The CDR3 sequence is CASSLRLAGGPSNTGELFF.

The chain couples TRBV29-1 to TRBJ2-2. Germline V gives CDR1 SQVTM, CDR2 ANQGSEA. The CDR3 is 13 amino acids. The CDR3: CSVEATNTGELFF.

The chain joins TRBV20-1 to TRBJ2-5; TCRdb selects TRBD2, and the lack of DNA leaves this call unchecked. Germline V gene lookup returns CDR1 DFQATT and CDR2 SNEGSKA (reference sequence). The CDR3 length is 15 residues. CDR3 residues: CSAARLAGNRETQYF.

This chain joins TRBV20-1 and TRBJ1-5. The CDR3 is made up of 13 amino acids. Germline V gene sequence: CDR1 DFQATT, CDR2 SNEGSKA (reference sequence). CDR3 in amino acids: CSARASSNQPQHF.

The rearrangement uses TRBV20-1 and TRBJ2-1; the TCRdb D gene call, TRBD1, has no DNA to confirm it. This CDR3 has 13 amino acids. Germline V gene lookup returns CDR1 DFQATT and CDR2 SNEGSKA (reference sequence). The CDR3 loop is CSARDQGDNEQFF.

V gene TRBV28 combines with J gene TRBJ2-7; TCRdb picks TRBD2, but there is no DNA to check that call. CDR3 length: 16 amino acids. CDR1 is MDHEN and CDR2 is SYDVKM in the germline V gene. The CDR3 loop reads CASSFYGLADPYEQYF.

CDR3 amino acids: CASRILIPGTRIRDTEAFF. V gene TRBV6-4 combines with J gene TRBJ1-1; the D gene TCRdb calls, TRBD1, cannot be checked with no DNA. This CDR3 has 19 amino acids. Germline CDR1 MRHNA, CDR2 SNTAGT.

J is TRBJ2-7 and V is TRBV9; TCRdb indicates TRBD1, and absent DNA this call remains unverified. This CDR3 is built from 14 residues. CDR1 and CDR2 (germline): SGDLS, YYNGEE. This CDR3 is CASSSMTGGYEQYF.

The chain recombines TRBV7-2 with TRBJ1-5; no DNA is available, so the TRBD1 call from TCRdb remains unchecked. This CDR3 contains 16 residues. Germline CDR1 and CDR2: SGHTA and FQGNSA. CDR3: CASSWTGSYSNQPQHF.

The rearrangement uses TRBV10-3 and TRBJ1-3. Germline V CDR1 and CDR2: ENHRY, SYGVKD. This CDR3 has 15 amino acids. The CDR3 reads CAISDEVPSGNTIYF.

The rearrangement uses TRBV25-1 and TRBJ2-3; TCRdb names TRBD1, which stays unverified in the absence of DNA. Germline V lookup: CDR1 MGHDK, CDR2 SYGVNS. The CDR3 runs to 17 residues. The CDR3 region is CASRRGGGLSSTDTQYF.

The V and J genes are TRBV7-3 and TRBJ2-1; TCRdb indicates TRBD1, and absent DNA this call remains unverified. Germline lookup yields CDR1 SGHTA and CDR2 FQGTGA. This CDR3 has 15 amino acids. The CDR3 sequence is CASSLMPRAGNEQFF.

This chain joins TRBV29-1 and TRBJ2-5. CDR1 and CDR2 from the germline V gene are SQVTM and ANQGSEA. CDR3 length: 13 residues. This CDR3 reads CSVDVQNQETQYF.

This sequence joins TRBV20-1 and TRBJ1-2; the TRBD1 assignment by TCRdb is unverifiable without DNA. CDR3 size: 14 residues. The V gene's germline CDR1 is DFQATT and CDR2 SNEGSKA (reference sequence). The CDR3 loop is CSARHLQGIYGYTF.

The genes are TRBV5-1 and TRBJ1-4. There are 15 residues in the CDR3. Germline loops: CDR1 SGHRS, CDR2 YFSETQ. The CDR3 here is CASSMVAPTNEKLFF.

J is TRBJ2-5 and V is TRBV5-1. Germline V gene sequence: CDR1 SGHRS, CDR2 YFSETQ. The CDR3 has 15 amino acids. CDR3 sequence reads: CASSFIAPVQETQYF.

This chain connects TRBV6-1 to TRBJ2-7. The CDR3 extends over 15 amino acids. The germline CDR1 and CDR2 sequences are MNHNS and SASEGT. The CDR3 is CASSDQTRFPYEQYF.

The chain combines TRBV5-1 with TRBJ2-1. Germline values: CDR1 SGHRS, CDR2 YFSETQ. The CDR3 spans 13 residues. The CDR3 reads CASRHLQYNEQFF.

CDR3 protein: CASSAQTGLNTEAFF. V is TRBV10-2 and J is TRBJ1-1; TCRdb indicates TRBD1, and absent DNA this call remains unverified. The V gene's germline CDR1 is WSHSY and CDR2 SAAADI. The CDR3 is made up of 15 amino acids.

The genes are TRBV30 and TRBJ1-1. The CDR3 extends over 15 amino acids. Germline values: CDR1 GTSNPN, CDR2 SVGIG (reference sequence). The CDR3: CAWPGPYTTDTEAFF.

V and J are TRBV5-1 and TRBJ1-4; TCRdb picks TRBD1, but there is no DNA to check that call. Germline loops: CDR1 SGHRS, CDR2 YFSETQ. This CDR3 contains 15 residues. CDR3: CASSWVGAEAEKLFF. The complete variable domain, with remaining parts taken from reference TRBV5-1 and TRBJ1-4, reads KAGVTQTPRYLIKTRGQQVTLSCSPISGHRSVSWYQQTPGQGLQFLFEYFSETQRNKGNFPGRFSGRQFSNSRSEMNVSTLELGDSALYLCASSWVGAEAEKLFFGSGTQLSVL.